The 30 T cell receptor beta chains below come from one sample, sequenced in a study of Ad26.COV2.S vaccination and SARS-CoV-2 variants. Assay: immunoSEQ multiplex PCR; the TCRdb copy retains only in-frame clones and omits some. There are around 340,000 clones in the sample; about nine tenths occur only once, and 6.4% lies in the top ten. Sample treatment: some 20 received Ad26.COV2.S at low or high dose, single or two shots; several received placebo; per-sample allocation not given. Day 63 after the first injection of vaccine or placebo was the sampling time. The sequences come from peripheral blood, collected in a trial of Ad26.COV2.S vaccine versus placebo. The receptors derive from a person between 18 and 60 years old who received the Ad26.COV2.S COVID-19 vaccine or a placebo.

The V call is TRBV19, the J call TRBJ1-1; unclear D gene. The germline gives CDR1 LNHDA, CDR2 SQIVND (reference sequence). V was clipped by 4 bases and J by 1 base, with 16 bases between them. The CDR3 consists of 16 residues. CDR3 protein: CASSNLRGQRNTEAFF. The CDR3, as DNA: TGTGCCAGTAGTAACCTTCGGGGTCAGCGGAACACTGAAGCTTTCTTT.

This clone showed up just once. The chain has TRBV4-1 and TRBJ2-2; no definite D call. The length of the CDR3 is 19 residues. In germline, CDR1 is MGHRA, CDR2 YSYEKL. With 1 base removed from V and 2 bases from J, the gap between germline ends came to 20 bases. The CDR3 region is CASSQGSTAAGRNTGELFF. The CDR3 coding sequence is TGCGCCAGCAGCCAAGGGTCAACTGCGGCAGGTCGCAACACCGGGGAGCTGTTTTTT.

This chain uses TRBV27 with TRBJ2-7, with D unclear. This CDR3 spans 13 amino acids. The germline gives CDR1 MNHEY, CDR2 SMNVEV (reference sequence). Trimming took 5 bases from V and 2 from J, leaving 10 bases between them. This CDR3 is CASSQTLPYEQYF. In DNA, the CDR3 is TGTGCCAGCAGTCAGACACTACCCTACGAGCAGTACTTC.

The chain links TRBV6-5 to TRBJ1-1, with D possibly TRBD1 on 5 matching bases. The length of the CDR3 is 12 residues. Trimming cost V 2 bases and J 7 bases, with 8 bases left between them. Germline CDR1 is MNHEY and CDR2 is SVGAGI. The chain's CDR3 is CASSYRGGEAFF. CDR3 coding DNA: TGTGCCAGCAGTTACAGGGGCGGTGAAGCTTTCTTT.

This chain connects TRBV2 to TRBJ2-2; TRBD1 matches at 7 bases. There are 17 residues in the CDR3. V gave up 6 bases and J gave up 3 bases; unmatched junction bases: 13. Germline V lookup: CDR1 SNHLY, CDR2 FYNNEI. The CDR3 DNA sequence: TGTGCCAGCAGCAAACCCGGGACAGCTATAGACACCGGGGAGCTGTTTTTT. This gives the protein CASSKPGTAIDTGELFF.

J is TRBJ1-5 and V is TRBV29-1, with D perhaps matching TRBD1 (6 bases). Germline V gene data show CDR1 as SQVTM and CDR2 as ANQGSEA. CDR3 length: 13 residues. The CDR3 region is CSVGQSSNQPQHF. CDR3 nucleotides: TGCAGTGTAGGACAGTCTAGCAATCAGCCCCAGCATTTT.

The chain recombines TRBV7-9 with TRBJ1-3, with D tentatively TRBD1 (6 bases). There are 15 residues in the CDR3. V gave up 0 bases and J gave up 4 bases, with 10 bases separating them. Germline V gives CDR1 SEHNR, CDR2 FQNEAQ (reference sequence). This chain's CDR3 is CASSLAGGRGNTIYF. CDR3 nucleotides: TGTGCCAGCAGCTTAGCAGGGGGGCGCGGAAACACCATATATTTT.

The CDR3 region is CASSVEPTGTVAYNEQFF. CDR3 DNA: TGTGCCAGCAGCGTAGAACCGACCGGGACAGTAGCCTACAATGAGCAGTTCTTC. The chain is built from TRBV9 and TRBJ2-1; 7 bases line up with TRBD1. The CDR3 is 18 residues long. V lost 0 bases to trimming and J lost 2 bases; unmatched junction nucleotides: 11. Germline CDR1 is SGDLS and CDR2 is YYNGEE.

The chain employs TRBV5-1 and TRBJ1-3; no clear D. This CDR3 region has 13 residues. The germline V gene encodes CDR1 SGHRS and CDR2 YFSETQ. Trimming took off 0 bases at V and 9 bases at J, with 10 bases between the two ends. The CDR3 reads CASSLAGSSTIYF. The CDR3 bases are TGCGCCAGCAGCTTGGCGGGGAGTAGCACCATATATTTT.

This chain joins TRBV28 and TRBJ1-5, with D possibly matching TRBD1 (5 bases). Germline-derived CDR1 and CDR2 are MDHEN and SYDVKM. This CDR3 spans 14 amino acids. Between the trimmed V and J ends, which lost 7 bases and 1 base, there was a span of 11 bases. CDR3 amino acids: CASTTGPSNQPQHF. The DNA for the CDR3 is TGTGCCAGCACTACGGGACCAAGCAATCAGCCCCAGCATTTT.

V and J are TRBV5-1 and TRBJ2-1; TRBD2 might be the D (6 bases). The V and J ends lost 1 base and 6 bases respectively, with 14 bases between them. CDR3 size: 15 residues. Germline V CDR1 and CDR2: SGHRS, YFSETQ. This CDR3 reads CASSLPGGLGNEQFF. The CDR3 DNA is TGCGCCAGCAGCTTGCCCGGGGGTCTTGGCAATGAGCAGTTCTTC. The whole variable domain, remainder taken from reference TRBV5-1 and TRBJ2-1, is KAGVTQTPRYLIKTRGQQVTLSCSPISGHRSVSWYQQTPGQGLQFLFEYFSETQRNKGNFPGRFSGRQFSNSRSEMNVSTLELGDSALYLCASSLPGGLGNEQFFGPGTRLTVL.

This CDR3 reads CASSPRNGRNLYYTF. As DNA, the CDR3 is TGTGCCAGCTCACCACGAAACGGGCGAAATCTGTACTACACCTTC. J is TRBJ1-2 and V is TRBV18; D gene uncertain. The CDR3 consists of 15 residues. Germline V lookup: CDR1 KGHSH, CDR2 LQKENI. The ends were cut back, 1 base at V and 10 bases at J, with 19 bases in the middle.

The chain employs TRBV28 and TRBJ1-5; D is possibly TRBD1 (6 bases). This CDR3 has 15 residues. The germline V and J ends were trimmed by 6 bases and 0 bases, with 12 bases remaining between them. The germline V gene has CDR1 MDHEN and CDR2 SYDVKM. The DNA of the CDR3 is TGTGCCAGCAGCGGACAGCACTATAGCAATCAGCCCCAGCATTTT. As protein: CASSGQHYSNQPQHF.

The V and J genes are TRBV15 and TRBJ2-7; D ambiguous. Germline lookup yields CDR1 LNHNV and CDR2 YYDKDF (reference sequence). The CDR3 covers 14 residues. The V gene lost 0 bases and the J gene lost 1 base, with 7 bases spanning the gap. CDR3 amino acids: CATSRDSLSYEQYF. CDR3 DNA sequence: TGTGCCACCAGCAGAGACAGCCTATCCTACGAGCAGTACTTC.

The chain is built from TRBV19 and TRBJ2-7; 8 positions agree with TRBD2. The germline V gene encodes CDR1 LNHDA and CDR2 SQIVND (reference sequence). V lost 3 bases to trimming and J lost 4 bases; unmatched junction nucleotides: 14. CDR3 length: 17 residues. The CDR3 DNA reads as TGTGCCAGTAGTATTGGGACACCGGGACTAGTTGCGTACGAGCAGTACTTC. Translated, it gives CASSIGTPGLVAYEQYF. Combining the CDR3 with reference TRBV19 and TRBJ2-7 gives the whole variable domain DGGITQSPKYLFRKEGQNVTLSCEQNLNHDAMYWYRQDPGQGLRLIYYSQIVNDFQKGDIAEGYSVSREKKESFPLTVTSAQKNPTAFYLCASSIGTPGLVAYEQYFGPGTRLTVT.

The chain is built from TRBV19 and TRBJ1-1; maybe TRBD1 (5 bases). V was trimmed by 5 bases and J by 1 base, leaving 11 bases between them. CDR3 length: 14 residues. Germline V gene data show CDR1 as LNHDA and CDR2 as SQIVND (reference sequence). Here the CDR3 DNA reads TGTGCCAGTAGTTCGGGGGTAAGGAACACTGAAGCTTTCTTT. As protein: CASSSGVRNTEAFF.

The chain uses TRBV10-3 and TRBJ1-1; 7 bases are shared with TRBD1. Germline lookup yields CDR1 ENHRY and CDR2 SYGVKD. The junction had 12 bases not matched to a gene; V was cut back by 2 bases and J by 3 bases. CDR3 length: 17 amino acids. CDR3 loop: CAISEPTGGRGDTEAFF. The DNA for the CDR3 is TGTGCCATCAGTGAGCCAACTGGCGGCAGGGGGGACACTGAAGCTTTCTTT.

CDR3 DNA sequence: TGTGCCAGCAGCCCGTCCTCAAATCAGCCCCAGCATTTT. Translation: CASSPSSNQPQHF. The chain combines TRBV7-3 with TRBJ1-5; D gene uncertain. Germline-derived CDR1 and CDR2 are SGHTA and FQGTGA. V lost 5 bases, J lost 4 bases, and 9 bases lay in between. The length of the CDR3 is 13 residues.

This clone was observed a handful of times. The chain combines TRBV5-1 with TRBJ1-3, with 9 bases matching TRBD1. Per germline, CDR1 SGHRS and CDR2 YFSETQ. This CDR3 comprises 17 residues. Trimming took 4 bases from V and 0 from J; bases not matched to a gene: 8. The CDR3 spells CASSPGQGHHSGNTIYF. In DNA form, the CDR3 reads TGCGCCAGCAGCCCCGGACAGGGGCACCACTCTGGAAACACCATATATTTT. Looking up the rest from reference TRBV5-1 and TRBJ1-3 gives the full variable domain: KAGVTQTPRYLIKTRGQQVTLSCSPISGHRSVSWYQQTPGQGLQFLFEYFSETQRNKGNFPGRFSGRQFSNSRSEMNVSTLELGDSALYLCASSPGQGHHSGNTIYFGEGSWLTVV.

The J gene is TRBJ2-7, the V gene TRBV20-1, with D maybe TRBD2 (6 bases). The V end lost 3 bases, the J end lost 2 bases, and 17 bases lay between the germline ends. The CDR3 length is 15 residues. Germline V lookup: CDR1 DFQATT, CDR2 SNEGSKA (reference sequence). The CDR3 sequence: CSASGGMNRPYEQYF. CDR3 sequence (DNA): TGCAGTGCTAGTGGGGGGATGAACAGGCCCTACGAGCAGTACTTC.

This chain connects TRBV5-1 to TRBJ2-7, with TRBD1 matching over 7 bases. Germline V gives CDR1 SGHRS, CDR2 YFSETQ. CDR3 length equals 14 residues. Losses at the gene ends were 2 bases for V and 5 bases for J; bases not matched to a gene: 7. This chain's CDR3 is CASSFPEGGNEQYF. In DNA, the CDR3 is TGCGCCAGCAGCTTCCCGGAAGGGGGCAACGAGCAGTACTTC.

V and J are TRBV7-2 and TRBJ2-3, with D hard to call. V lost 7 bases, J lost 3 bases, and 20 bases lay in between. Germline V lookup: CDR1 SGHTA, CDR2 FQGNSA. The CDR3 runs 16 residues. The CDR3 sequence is CASTLRSIGTTDTQYF. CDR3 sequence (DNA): TGTGCCAGCACCCTCCGGAGTATAGGTACGACAGATACGCAGTATTTT.

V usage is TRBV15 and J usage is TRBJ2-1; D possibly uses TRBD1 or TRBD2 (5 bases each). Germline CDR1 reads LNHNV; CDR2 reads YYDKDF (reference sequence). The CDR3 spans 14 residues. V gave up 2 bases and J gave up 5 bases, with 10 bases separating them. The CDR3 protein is CATSRPRGDNEQFF. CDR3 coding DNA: TGTGCCACCAGCAGACCGCGAGGGGACAATGAGCAGTTCTTC. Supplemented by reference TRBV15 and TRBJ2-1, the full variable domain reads DAMVIQNPRYQVTQFGKPVTLSCSQTLNHNVMYWYQQKSSQAPKLLFHYYDKDFNNEADTPDNFQSRRPNTSFCFLDIRSPGLGDTAMYLCATSRPRGDNEQFFGPGTRLTVL.

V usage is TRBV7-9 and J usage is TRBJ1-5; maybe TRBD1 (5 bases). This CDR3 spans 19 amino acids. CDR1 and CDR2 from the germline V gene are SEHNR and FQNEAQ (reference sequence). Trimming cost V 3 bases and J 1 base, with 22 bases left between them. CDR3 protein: CASSLESYGVRTSNQPQHF. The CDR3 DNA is TGTGCCAGCAGCTTGGAGTCTTACGGGGTACGGACAAGCAATCAGCCCCAGCATTTT.

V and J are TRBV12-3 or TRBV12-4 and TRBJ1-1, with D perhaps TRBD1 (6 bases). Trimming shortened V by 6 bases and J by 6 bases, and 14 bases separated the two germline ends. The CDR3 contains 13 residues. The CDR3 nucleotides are TGTGCCAGCAGCCCTTCGGGGGCTGCTGAAGCTTTCTTT. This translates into CASSPSGAAEAFF.

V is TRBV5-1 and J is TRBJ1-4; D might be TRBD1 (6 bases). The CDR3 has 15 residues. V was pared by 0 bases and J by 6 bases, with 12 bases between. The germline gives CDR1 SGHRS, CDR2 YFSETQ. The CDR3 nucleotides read TGCGCCAGCAGCTTGGGGAGTCAGGGGTATGAAAAACTGTTTTTT. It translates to CASSLGSQGYEKLFF.

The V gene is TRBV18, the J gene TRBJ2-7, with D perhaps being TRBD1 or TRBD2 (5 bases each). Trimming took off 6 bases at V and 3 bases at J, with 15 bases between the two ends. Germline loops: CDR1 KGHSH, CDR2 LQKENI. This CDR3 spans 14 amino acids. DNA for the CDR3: TGTGCCAGCTCTGCCGGGACGCAACGCTACGAGCAGTACTTC. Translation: CASSAGTQRYEQYF.

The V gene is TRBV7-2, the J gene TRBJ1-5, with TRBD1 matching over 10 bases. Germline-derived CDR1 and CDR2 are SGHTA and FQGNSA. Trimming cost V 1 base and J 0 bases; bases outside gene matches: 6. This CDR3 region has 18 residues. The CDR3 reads CASSLVGTGEISNQPQHF. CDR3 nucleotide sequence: TGTGCCAGCAGCTTAGTCGGGACAGGGGAAATTAGCAATCAGCCCCAGCATTTT. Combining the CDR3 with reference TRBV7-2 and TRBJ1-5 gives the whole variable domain GAGVSQSPSNKVTEKGKDVELRCDPISGHTALYWYRQSLGQGLEFLIYFQGNSAPDKSGLPSDRFSAERTGGSVSTLTIQRTQQEDSAVYLCASSLVGTGEISNQPQHFGDGTRLSIL.

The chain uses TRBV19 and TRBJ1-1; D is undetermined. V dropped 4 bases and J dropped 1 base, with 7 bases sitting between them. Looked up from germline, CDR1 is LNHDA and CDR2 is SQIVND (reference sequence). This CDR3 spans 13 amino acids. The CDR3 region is CASSNGGNTEAFF. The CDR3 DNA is TGTGCCAGTAGTAACGGAGGGAACACTGAAGCTTTCTTT. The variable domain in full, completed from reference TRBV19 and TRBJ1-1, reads DGGITQSPKYLFRKEGQNVTLSCEQNLNHDAMYWYRQDPGQGLRLIYYSQIVNDFQKGDIAEGYSVSREKKESFPLTVTSAQKNPTAFYLCASSNGGNTEAFFGQGTRLTVV.

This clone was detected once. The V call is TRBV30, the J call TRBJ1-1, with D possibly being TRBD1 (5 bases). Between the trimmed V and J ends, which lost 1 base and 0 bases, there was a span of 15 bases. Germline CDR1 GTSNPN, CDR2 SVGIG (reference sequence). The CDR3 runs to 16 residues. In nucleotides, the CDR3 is TGTGCCTGGAGTGGTCTGGGTCAGGGCATGAACACTGAAGCTTTCTTT. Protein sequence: CAWSGLGQGMNTEAFF.